Each of the 32 T cell receptor beta chains below was sequenced from the same sample in a study of T cell responses to AZD1222 COVID-19 vaccine. Measured with immunoSEQ multiplex PCR; TCRdb has only the in-frame clones, and not every one. Of about 140,000 clones in the sample, 80% to 90% are singletons; the top ten hold 1.5% to 2%. The specimen comprised peripheral blood, sampled on day 0 of AZD1222 vaccination. These receptors were taken from an adult in good health.

This clone was recorded a few times. The rearrangement links TRBV4-1 to TRBJ2-5, with D maybe TRBD1 (5 bases). Germline V gene lookup returns CDR1 MGHRA and CDR2 YSYEKL. V was cut by 6 bases and J by 5 bases, with 19 bases left in between. The CDR3 is made up of 15 amino acids. The CDR3, as DNA: TGCGCCAGCAGGGGAAGGAGTATGGGGCGGGAGACCCAGTACTTC. Its translation: CASRGRSMGRETQYF.

The chain has TRBV19 and TRBJ1-1, with 7 positions matching TRBD1. CDR3 size: 14 residues. The trim removed 11 bases at V and 4 bases at J, leaving 13 bases unmatched. Per the germline V gene, CDR1 is LNHDA and CDR2 is SQIVND (reference sequence). In DNA form, the CDR3 reads TGTGCCGCCGCGGGAGGGGGCGGGGGCACTGAAGCTTTCTTT. Its translation: CAAAGGGGGTEAFF.

This clone was detected once. The chain carries TRBV7-3 and TRBJ2-1, with 8 bases lining up with TRBD1. The CDR3 is made up of 14 amino acids. V shed 3 bases and J 8 bases; nucleotides not matched to a gene: 6. The germline CDR1 and CDR2 sequences are SGHTA and FQGTGA. CDR3 loop: CASSLTGEGDEQFF. DNA of the CDR3: TGTGCCAGCAGCTTGACAGGGGAAGGCGATGAGCAGTTCTTC.

The chain combines TRBV10-3 with TRBJ1-6; D is undetermined. Germline assignment: CDR1 ENHRY and CDR2 SYGVKD. Trimming left V 6 bases short and J 0 bases short, with 0 bases between. This CDR3 spans 12 amino acids. For the CDR3, the DNA is TGTGCCATCAGCTCCTATAATTCACCCCTCCACTTT. Amino acid sequence: CAISSYNSPLHF.

The rearrangement joins TRBV4-1 to TRBJ1-1; 10 bases are a match to TRBD1. Germline lookup yields CDR1 MGHRA and CDR2 YSYEKL. V lost 5 bases to trimming and J lost 7 bases; unmatched junction nucleotides: 10. The CDR3 is 15 amino acids. The CDR3 protein is CASSKPGQGRSEAFF. DNA of the CDR3: TGCGCCAGCAGCAAACCGGGACAGGGGAGGAGTGAAGCTTTCTTT.

The CDR3 nucleotides are TGCGCCAGCAGGGGACAGTTAACTGAAGCTTTCTTT. Amino acid sequence: CASRGQLTEAFF. V is TRBV10-2 and J is TRBJ1-1; TRBD1 agrees at 7 bases. CDR3 length equals 12 residues. After removal of 6 bases from V and 5 bases from J, the junction contained 3 bases not matched to a gene. The germline V gene encodes CDR1 WSHSY and CDR2 SAAADI.

The V gene is TRBV7-8, the J gene TRBJ2-4; the D gene is possibly TRBD2 (6 bases). V was trimmed by 2 bases and J by 0 bases, leaving 14 bases between them. CDR1 is SGHVS and CDR2 is FQNEAQ in the germline V gene. The CDR3 spans 17 residues. CDR3 in amino acids: CASSLRFAGSAKNIQYF. CDR3 nucleotides: TGTGCCAGCAGCTTAAGATTCGCGGGATCAGCCAAAAACATTCAGTACTTC. Variable domain in full (rest from reference TRBV7-8 and TRBJ2-4): GAGVSQSPRYKVAKRGQDVALRCDPISGHVSLFWYQQALGQGPEFLTYFQNEAQLDKSGLPSDRFFAERPEGSVSTLKIQRTQQEDSAVYLCASSLRFAGSAKNIQYFGAGTRLSVL.

The sample holds one count of this clone. This chain links TRBV24-1 with TRBJ2-3; 7 bases align to TRBD2. This CDR3 comprises 15 residues. V lost 2 bases and J lost 5; bases outside the gene matches: 6. Germline values: CDR1 KGHDR, CDR2 SFDVKD. The chain's CDR3 is CATSDSSGAGDTQYF. Written as DNA, the CDR3 is TGTGCCACCAGTGATTCTAGCGGTGCTGGAGATACGCAGTATTTT.

V usage is TRBV3-1 (or the pseudogene TRBV3-2) and J usage is TRBJ1-2, with D unresolved. Trimming took off 0 bases at V and 4 bases at J, with 15 bases between the two ends. Germline V gives CDR1 LGHDT, CDR2 YNNKEL (reference sequence). The CDR3 runs to 16 residues. CDR3 coding DNA: TGTGCCAGCAGCCAAGATAGGGCCGGTGAGGTCTATGGCTACACCTTC. This sequence encodes CASSQDRAGEVYGYTF.

This rearrangement joins TRBV3-1 (or the pseudogene TRBV3-2) to TRBJ2-1; D gene unclear. Germline CDR1 reads LGHDT; CDR2 reads YNNKEL (reference sequence). V was shortened by 0 bases and J by 6 bases, with 24 bases between the two germline ends. The CDR3 loop spans 19 amino acids. The CDR3 sequence: CASSQDWPRMRSPGNEQFF. The CDR3 DNA reads TGTGCCAGCAGCCAAGATTGGCCCCGCATGAGATCCCCGGGCAATGAGCAGTTCTTC.

The chain recombines TRBV2 with TRBJ1-1, with TRBD1 matching over 12 bases. With V trimmed by 6 bases and J by 5 bases, 4 bases remained unmatched. The CDR3 spans 14 residues. Germline values: CDR1 SNHLY, CDR2 FYNNEI. CDR3 DNA sequence: TGTGCCAGCAGCCGGGACAGGGGGCTGACTGAAGCTTTCTTT. Translated: CASSRDRGLTEAFF.

The V and J genes are TRBV7-8 and TRBJ2-3; no clear D gene. The V and J ends lost 0 bases and 1 base respectively, with 11 bases between them. The CDR3 has 16 residues. CDR1 and CDR2 (germline): SGHVS, FQNEAQ. The DNA of the CDR3 is TGTGCCAGCAGCTTAGCTAGGATCCCCCGCACAGATACGCAGTATTTT. This sequence encodes CASSLARIPRTDTQYF.

The chain carries TRBV11-2 and TRBJ1-3; D not resolved. The ends were cut back, 2 bases at V and 7 bases at J, with 6 bases in the middle. The CDR3 has 12 residues. In germline, CDR1 is SGHAT, CDR2 FQNNGV. CDR3 sequence: CASSLSRNTIYF. For the CDR3, the DNA is TGTGCCAGCAGCTTATCACGGAACACCATATATTTT.

J is TRBJ2-2 and V is TRBV7-6; TRBD2 matches 10 bases. The CDR3 is 16 amino acids. Trimming at V came to 4 bases and at J to 6 bases, leaving 8 bases not matched to a gene. From germline, CDR1 is SGHVS and CDR2 FNYEAQ. DNA for the CDR3: TGTGCCAGCAGCTCGCCGCTAGCGGGAGTGGCCGGGGAGCTGTTTTTT. Encoded protein: CASSSPLAGVAGELFF.

This clone turned up a few times. The V gene is TRBV18, the J gene TRBJ1-2, with no clear D. Between the trimmed V and J ends, which lost 2 bases and 6 bases, there was a span of 10 bases. The CDR3 totals 13 residues. Germline CDR1 KGHSH, CDR2 LQKENI. CDR3 DNA: TGTGCCAGCTCACCAAGCCAATCGGATGGCTACACCTTC. This codes for CASSPSQSDGYTF.

The genes are TRBV2 and TRBJ2-1; 11 positions agree with TRBD2. CDR3 length equals 15 residues. V dropped 6 bases and J dropped 6; count of bases not matched to a gene: 7. Per germline, CDR1 SNHLY and CDR2 FYNNEI. The CDR3, as DNA: TGTGCCAGCAGACCAACTAGCGGGAGTTTCAATGAGCAGTTCTTC. Residues: CASRPTSGSFNEQFF. Based on the CDR3 plus reference TRBV2 and TRBJ2-1, the full variable domain is EPEVTQTPSHQVTQMGQEVILRCVPISNHLYFYWYRQILGQKVEFLVSFYNNEISEKSEIFDDQFSVERPDGSNFTLKIRSTKLEDSAMYFCASRPTSGSFNEQFFGPGTRLTVL.

The chain links TRBV5-1 to TRBJ2-3; 7 nucleotides align to TRBD2. Germline V CDR1 and CDR2: SGHRS, YFSETQ. This CDR3 contains 15 residues. V dropped 4 bases and J dropped 2; count of bases not matched to a gene: 7. The CDR3 DNA follows: TGCGCCAGCAGCCTTGCGGGAGCCAACACAGATACGCAGTATTTT. It yields the protein CASSLAGANTDTQYF.

This rearrangement joins TRBV6-1 to TRBJ2-2; maybe TRBD1 (5 bases). The germline V gene encodes CDR1 MNHNS and CDR2 SASEGT. V shed 2 bases and J shed 1 base, with 5 bases lying between them. CDR3 size: 14 residues. The CDR3, as DNA: TGTGCCAGCAGTGAAAGGGGGAACACCGGGGAGCTGTTTTTT. Translation gives CASSERGNTGELFF.

This clone appeared a single time. The chain couples TRBV5-8 to TRBJ2-7, with D perhaps being TRBD1 or TRBD2 (6 bases each). Germline V gives CDR1 SGHTS, CDR2 YDEGEE. V lost 1 base, J lost 4 bases, and 9 bases lay in between. The CDR3 consists of 13 residues. In nucleotides, the CDR3 is TGTGCCAGCAGCTTGACAGGGAGGTACGAGCAGTACTTC. It translates to CASSLTGRYEQYF.

The chain links TRBV6-1 to TRBJ1-5; D remains unclear. CDR3 size: 11 residues. Trimming took 2 bases from V and 7 from J, leaving 3 bases between them. CDR1 MNHNS and CDR2 SASEGT come from the germline V gene. CDR3 in amino acids: CASSEIQPQHF. Here the CDR3 DNA reads TGTGCCAGCAGTGAAATCCAGCCCCAGCATTTT.

The rearrangement joins TRBV11-3 to TRBJ2-1, with D possibly matching TRBD2 (5 bases). V was clipped by 4 bases and J by 7 bases, with 8 bases between them. This CDR3 comprises 12 residues. Looked up from germline, CDR1 is SGHNT and CDR2 is YENEEA. CDR3 nucleotides: TGTGCCAGCAGCTCCCGGAGGAATGAGCAGTTCTTC. Its protein product is CASSSRRNEQFF.

This clone was observed a few times. V usage is TRBV2 and J usage is TRBJ2-2; D possibly corresponds to TRBD1 (6 bases). This CDR3 is built from 18 residues. Deletions cut 4 bases from V and 1 base from J, with 19 bases between. Germline-derived CDR1 and CDR2 are SNHLY and FYNNEI. CDR3 residues: CASSGETGPLGNTGELFF. CDR3 bases: TGTGCCAGCAGTGGTGAGACAGGACCCCTGGGGAACACCGGGGAGCTGTTTTTT.

This sequence joins TRBV27 and TRBJ1-3, with a possible D match to TRBD1 (6 bases). The V gene lost 1 base and the J gene lost 0 bases, with 10 bases spanning the gap. The CDR3 is 16 residues long. The germline V gene encodes CDR1 MNHEY and CDR2 SMNVEV (reference sequence). CDR3 nucleotides: TGTGCCAGCAGTTTATTGGGGGGCCCCTCTGGAAACACCATATATTTT. This translates into CASSLLGGPSGNTIYF.

This chain connects TRBV5-1 to TRBJ2-4; D possibly corresponds to TRBD2 (5 bases). CDR3 length equals 16 residues. V lost 1 base and J lost 4, with 15 bases in between. The germline gives CDR1 SGHRS, CDR2 YFSETQ. The CDR3 DNA reads TGCGCCAGCAGCTTGTGGAGGCTAGGGCCAAAAAACATTCAGTACTTC. Its protein product is CASSLWRLGPKNIQYF.

This chain connects TRBV5-1 to TRBJ2-3; D may correspond to TRBD1 or TRBD2 (5 bases each). V lost 4 bases, J lost 1 base, and 16 bases lay in between. This CDR3 is built from 16 residues. Germline CDR1 SGHRS, CDR2 YFSETQ. The CDR3 bases are TGCGCCAGCAGCCTTCCCCAGGGACGAGGCACAGATACGCAGTATTTT. Translating it yields CASSLPQGRGTDTQYF.

The chain recombines TRBV2 with TRBJ2-2; D uncertain. The CDR3 extends over 14 amino acids. Trimming took off 6 bases at V and 2 bases at J, with 10 bases between the two ends. Germline V gives CDR1 SNHLY, CDR2 FYNNEI. The CDR3 region has the DNA TGTGCCAGCAGGGCAGGAGTAAACACCGGGGAGCTGTTTTTT. Its translation is CASRAGVNTGELFF.

The chain couples TRBV14 to TRBJ1-4; TRBD1 agrees at 10 bases. Germline values: CDR1 SGHDN, CDR2 FVKESK. CDR3 length equals 16 residues. With 4 bases clipped from V and 0 bases from J, the junction kept 2 bases outside the gene matches. This chain's CDR3 is CASSPGQGTTNEKLFF. The CDR3 region has the DNA TGTGCCAGCAGCCCGGGACAGGGGACAACTAATGAAAAACTGTTTTTT.

The rearrangement joins TRBV11-2 to TRBJ1-1; the D gene is possibly TRBD1 (5 bases). Germline V gene sequence: CDR1 SGHAT, CDR2 FQNNGV. V lost 2 bases, J lost 0 bases, and 13 bases lay in between. This CDR3 is 16 amino acids long. CDR3 residues: CASSLSPGGMNTEAFF. In nucleotides, the CDR3 is TGTGCCAGCAGCTTATCCCCCGGGGGTATGAACACTGAAGCTTTCTTT.

The chain is built from TRBV7-2 and TRBJ1-2; D is unresolved. CDR1 is SGHTA, CDR2 FQGNSA, per germline. There are 12 residues in the CDR3. Trimming removed 5 bases from V and 8 bases from J, with 12 bases in between. The CDR3 sequence: CASSLSPSGYTF. In DNA, the CDR3 is TGTGCCAGCAGCCTTTCCCCTTCCGGCTACACCTTC.

This clone occurred once. The genes are TRBV19 and TRBJ1-5, with a weak D call TRBD1 (5 bases). The CDR3 sequence is 16 residues long. The V gene's germline CDR1 is LNHDA and CDR2 SQIVND (reference sequence). The germline V and J ends were trimmed by 5 bases and 4 bases, with 18 bases remaining between them. The CDR3 reads CASSFMPGPQNQPQHF. The DNA for the CDR3 is TGTGCCAGTAGTTTCATGCCGGGACCCCAGAATCAGCCCCAGCATTTT. Full variable domain (outside the CDR3, taken from reference TRBV19 and TRBJ1-5): DGGITQSPKYLFRKEGQNVTLSCEQNLNHDAMYWYRQDPGQGLRLIYYSQIVNDFQKGDIAEGYSVSREKKESFPLTVTSAQKNPTAFYLCASSFMPGPQNQPQHFGDGTRLSIL.

The chain is built from TRBV19 and TRBJ1-6; D might be TRBD1 (5 bases). Trimming stripped 2 bases from V and 5 bases from J, with 7 bases between. Germline V lookup: CDR1 LNHDA, CDR2 SQIVND (reference sequence). This CDR3 region has 14 residues. The CDR3 reads CASSIRGDNSPLHF. For the CDR3, the DNA is TGTGCCAGTAGTATACGGGGGGATAATTCACCCCTCCACTTT. Using reference TRBV19 and TRBJ1-6 for the parts outside the CDR3, the full variable domain is DGGITQSPKYLFRKEGQNVTLSCEQNLNHDAMYWYRQDPGQGLRLIYYSQIVNDFQKGDIAEGYSVSREKKESFPLTVTSAQKNPTAFYLCASSIRGDNSPLHFGNGTRLTVT.

The rearrangement uses TRBV10-1 and TRBJ2-6; possible D gene TRBD1, 5 bases. Per germline, CDR1 WNHNN and CDR2 SYGVQD (reference sequence). V was clipped by 7 bases and J by 0 bases, with 7 bases between them. This CDR3 has 14 residues. CDR3 in DNA: TGCGCCAGCATTAGGGGCTCTGGGGCCAACGTCCTGACTTTC. It encodes CASIRGSGANVLTF.